This T cell receptor beta chain was recorded in a study of shared clonotypes between healthy human individuals (dated by TCRdb to 2018 to 2021). About the full investigation: Two women and a few men aged 18 to 49 years were included in the cohort. Per donor, three plates each were used for CD4 naive and CD4 memory, two for CD8 naive, and one for CD8 memory. To estimate repertoire size and how much clonotypes are shared between individuals, the study performed deep sequencing of blood TCR repertoires from a handful of healthy adults. Each donor's leukapheresis produced roughly between roughly 0.85 and 9 billion PBMCs. Libraries were prepared and TCR repertoires were sequenced by different laboratories using diverse techniques, in order to increase sequencing depth and limit assay-specific biases.

The study at large found these results: Clonotypes shared by all four sorted-subset donors showed higher generation probabilities than non-shared clonotypes. Pairwise subsampling led to the expectation that sequencing depth would affect the degree of clonotype sharing among donors. Even with the large sequencing depth, rarefaction of the sorted-subset datasets indicated that sequencing was incomplete. Because the study included only a small number of donors, the genetic and exposure-history diversity represented was limited. Sharing across four donors was observed for around 5% of naive CD4, 3% to 4% of naive CD8, over 2% of memory CD4, and over 0.3% of memory CD8 clonotypes. Naive subsets generally had larger estimated clonotype richness than memory subsets did. Sampling was restricted to blood, and TCR repertoires in tissue are likely to differ from TCR repertoires in blood.

TCR CDR3 regions were amplified from genomic DNA by multiplex PCR using the deep immunoSEQ assay. Extracted genomic DNA from each cell subset was spread evenly across all wells of several immunoSEQ 96-well plates, with each plate serving as a replicate. For sorted subsets, around 0.2 ug genomic DNA, equal to 30,000 to 35,000 T cell genomes, was loaded into each replicate PCR. Purified libraries were quantified with a Qubit 3.0 fluorometer, sized on a Bioanalyzer 2100, and re-quantified with the KAPA Library Quantification kit. Each immunoSEQ 96-well plate was sequenced on its own single-read 150-cycle Illumina NextSeq 550 flow cell. The source study handled its data this way. Because the immunoSEQ output included only junctional sequences and no quality scores, the filtering could not be the same as the filtering used for full-length reads. Sequences were annotated with PyIR, a Python wrapper for IgBLAST v1.9, using IMGT germline references to assign V/J genes and CDR3. Reads were filtered out if the reads had weak V/J assignments (E-value above 1e-6), no CDR3, stop codons, out-of-frame junctions, or ambiguous translated residues. A V3J clonotype was defined by an identical inferred V gene, J gene, and CDR3 amino acid sequence. Percentage overlap between repertoires was calculated by dividing the number of shared unique clonotypes by the size of the smaller repertoire. RTK rarefaction, the Chao1 estimator, and Recon v2.1 estimates of unobserved clonotypes were used to assess repertoire richness. Generation probabilities were computed with OLGA for all TCRbeta clonotypes obtained by the gDNA method from several donors. Not all clones reach the TCRdb copy of this immuneACCESS table, which keeps in-frame sequences only. Checked studies attribute under half of the gap to unresolved V genes and leave the rest unexplained. For V, J and clone size, that table is used; D and trimming come from the DNA. The sample table contains roughly 2,500,000 clones; only one count was recorded for 80% to 95% of them. Approximately 0.37% of the sample is in the top ten clones.

Donors were healthy HIV-negative adults with no recently reported acute infections or vaccinations. Every donor was a Caucasian adult living in Nashville, Tennessee, USA. CD4+ T cells were enriched by magnetic negative selection; naive cells were then positively selected on CD45RA, and the negative fraction formed the memory subset. Blood was obtained by leukapheresis, after which PBMCs were separated by Ficoll-Histopaque density gradient centrifugation and cryopreserved in liquid nitrogen vapor phase. Analytical flow cytometry was used to check the purity and quantity of each magnetically sorted T cell population. Genomic DNA was isolated from every sorted fraction and measured by UV absorbance on a Nanodrop 2000c. Including cysteine and phenylalanine, the CDR3 has 15 amino acids. Only the CDR3 region is kept as DNA, spanning 45 bases read in frame from base 1. V lost 5 bases and J lost 4 bases, and the count of bases not matched to a germline gene is 6. CDR1 and CDR2 are read off the germline V gene as SGHTA and FQGTGA.

With regard to this clone: The antigen it binds to is not known. The input lacks base qualities; no much larger clone sits a single base away.

Sequenced input: naive CD4+ T cells from PBMCs. Reading the label with the study, this specimen's cell subset or site is: CD45RA+ positively selected. This chain joins TRBV7-3 to TRBJ2-1, with 9 bases in between that match TRBD2. The clonotype originates from a man aged 18 to 35 in good health. Some clones in this sample may be carry-over from other donors' samples. The CDR3 sequence is CASSRRLAAYNEQFF. In nucleotide form, the sequence is TGTGCCAGCAGCCGTAGACTAGCGGCTTACAATGAGCAGTTCTTC.